This is a list of T cell receptor beta chains from one sample in a study of blood T cell repertoires in COVID-19. Profiling relied on immunoSEQ multiplex PCR, and the TCRdb table lists in-frame clones only, not all of them. The repertoire includes a few hundred thousand clones, roughly nine tenths of them detected once, and around 0.86% sits in the top ten. The sequenced sample was PBMCs or T cells enriched from blood (not recorded which). These receptors came from a woman aged 40 to 50 who had been exposed to COVID-19. The CDR3 runs from the conserved cysteine through the conserved F or W. The order of the fields is clone size, D gene, J gene, V gene, CDR3 protein, CDR3 DNA. A D gene is named only where the DNA matches it firmly. Size is omitted from some rows. Given values are once, few, many or a class for expanded clones.

NA NA TRBJ2-1 TRBV3-1/TRBV3-2 CASSQAFVNEQFF TGTGCCAGCAGCCAAGCGTTCGTTAATGAGCAGTTCTTC
NA NA TRBJ2-2 TRBV13 CASSLSRLRSGGELFF TGTGCCAGCAGCTTATCCAGGCTCCGTAGCGGCGGGGAGCTGTTTTTT
NA NA TRBJ1-1 TRBV7-2 CASSLGPSMNTEAFF TGTGCCAGCAGCTTAGGTCCGAGCATGAACACTGAAGCTTTCTTT
NA NA TRBJ2-1 TRBV7-8 CASSFGQYNEQFF TGTGCCAGCAGCTTCGGACAATACAATGAGCAGTTCTTC
NA NA TRBJ1-1 TRBV5-1 CASSERSGGTEAFF TGCGCCAGCAGCGAAAGGTCGGGGGGAACTGAAGCTTTCTTT
NA NA TRBJ2-7 TRBV14 CASSHHTWLEQYF TGTGCCAGCAGCCACCATACATGGCTCGAGCAGTACTTC
NA TRBD1 TRBJ1-2 TRBV9 CASSVGDRTNYGYTF TGTGCCAGCAGCGTAGGGGACAGGACTAACTATGGCTACACCTTC
NA TRBD1 TRBJ1-6 TRBV18 CASSRDRKFSPLHF TGTGCCAGCTCACGGGACAGGAAGTTTTCACCCCTCCACTTT
NA NA TRBJ1-1 TRBV5-4 CASSLLLDSRMNTEAFF TGTGCCAGCAGCTTGCTTCTCGACAGCCGGATGAACACTGAAGCTTTCTTT
once NA TRBJ1-5 TRBV10-3 CAISDRGDNQPQHF TGTGCCATCAGTGACAGGGGCGACAATCAGCCCCAGCATTTT
NA NA TRBJ2-1 TRBV24-1 CATSAAPGQNSPQAEQFF TGTGCCACCAGTGCCGCGCCGGGACAAAATTCCCCTCAGGCTGAGCAGTTCTTC
NA TRBD1 TRBJ1-5 TRBV6-5 CASDRVFGNQPQHF TGTGCCAGCGACAGGGTTTTCGGCAATCAGCCCCAGCATTTT
NA TRBD1 TRBJ1-2 TRBV28 CASSFGDRDNYGYTF TGTGCCAGCAGTTTTGGGGACAGGGATAACTATGGCTACACCTTC
NA NA TRBJ1-2 TRBV5-4 CASSLTANYGYTF TGTGCCAGCAGCTTGACAGCTAACTATGGCTACACCTTC
NA TRBD2 TRBJ2-5 TRBV3-1/TRBV3-2 CASSQDRRLAGGSTGIWETQYF TGTGCCAGCAGCCAAGATAGGCGGCTAGCGGGAGGTTCGACGGGGATATGGGAGACCCAGTACTTC
once TRBD1 TRBJ1-3 TRBV18 CASSRLTGGPGNTIYF TGTGCCAGCTCACGACTGACAGGGGGACCTGGAAACACCATATATTTT
NA TRBD1 TRBJ2-1 TRBV10-3 CAISSGQGWNEQFF TGTGCCATCAGTTCGGGACAGGGTTGGAATGAGCAGTTCTTC
NA NA TRBJ2-2 TRBV2 CASTPWRTGGELFF TGTGCCAGCACCCCATGGAGGACTGGCGGGGAGCTGTTTTTT
NA TRBD1 TRBJ2-5 TRBV9 CASSERPTGGGETQYF TGTGCCAGCAGCGAACGCCCGACAGGGGGTGGGGAGACCCAGTACTTC
NA TRBD1 TRBJ1-1 TRBV7-9 CASSFPGTGVMSTEAFF TGTGCCAGCAGCTTCCCCGGGACAGGGGTGATGAGCACTGAAGCTTTCTTT
NA TRBD1 TRBJ1-2 TRBV3-1/TRBV3-2 CASSQDGGQGASGYTF TGTGCCAGCAGCCAAGATGGGGGACAGGGGGCCTCTGGCTACACCTTC
few NA TRBJ1-5 TRBV7-2 CASSLTGNQPQHF TGTGCCAGCAGCTTAACGGGGAATCAGCCCCAGCATTTT
few NA TRBJ2-7 TRBV27 CASSLAPTYEQYF TGTGCCAGCAGTCTAGCTCCAACCTACGAGCAGTACTTC
once NA TRBJ1-2 TRBV5-6 CASSLVGSGTYYGYTF TGTGCCAGCAGCTTGGTGGGCAGCGGTACATACTATGGCTACACCTTC
NA NA TRBJ2-7 TRBV11-1 CASSLGLAAEQYF TGTGCCAGCAGCTTGGGGCTGGCTGCCGAGCAGTACTTC
once TRBD2 TRBJ2-3 TRBV13 CASSLAGGGTDTQYF TGTGCCAGCAGCTTAGCGGGAGGTGGCACAGATACGCAGTATTTT
few TRBD1 TRBJ1-2 TRBV30 CARDRGAYGYTF TGTGCCCGAGACAGGGGCGCCTATGGCTACACCTTC
NA TRBD1 TRBJ1-3 TRBV6-1 CASSASPGTGTGNTIYF TGTGCCAGCAGTGCCAGTCCCGGGACAGGGACCGGAAACACCATATATTTT
NA TRBD1 TRBJ1-6 TRBV6-5 CASSYGQGAGSPLHF TGTGCCAGCAGTTACGGCCAGGGGGCCGGGTCACCCCTCCACTTT
NA NA TRBJ1-5 TRBV30 CAWSPAGQTLGGNQPQHF TGTGCCTGGTCCCCGGCCGGGCAGACCTTGGGAGGCAATCAGCCCCAGCATTTT
NA NA TRBJ2-7 TRBV10-2 CASTLGAYEQYF TGCGCCAGCACCTTAGGGGCCTACGAGCAGTACTTC
NA NA TRBJ1-1 TRBV6-5 CASRPAGTEAFF TGTGCCAGCAGGCCGGCAGGTACTGAAGCTTTCTTT
NA NA TRBJ1-1 TRBV4-3 CASSQDNSHNTEAFF TGCGCCAGCAGCCAAGATAACAGTCATAACACTGAAGCTTTCTTT
NA TRBD1 TRBJ2-7 TRBV5-1 CASSLLPGTGSYEQYF TGCGCCAGCAGCTTACTTCCGGGGACAGGATCCTACGAGCAGTACTTC
NA NA TRBJ1-2 TRBV18 CASSPPLGALYGYTF TGTGCCAGCTCACCACCTTTGGGCGCACTCTATGGCTACACCTTC
NA NA TRBJ1-2 TRBV27 CASSLMVGGGYTF TGTGCCAGCAGTTTGATGGTAGGAGGGGGCTACACCTTC
NA NA TRBJ1-2 TRBV7-2 CASSLARSYGYTF TGTGCCAGCAGCTTAGCGCGGAGCTATGGCTACACCTTC
NA TRBD1 TRBJ2-1 TRBV28 CASSLSLRDRQFF TGTGCCAGCAGTTTATCTTTGAGGGACAGGCAGTTCTTC
NA TRBD1 TRBJ1-1 TRBV7-9 CASSLTGDTEAFF TGTGCCAGCAGCTTAACAGGGGACACTGAAGCTTTCTTT
once TRBD1 TRBJ2-5 TRBV29-1 CSVRTGSSGTQYF TGCAGCGTGAGGACAGGCAGCTCGGGGACCCAGTACTTC
NA TRBD1 TRBJ1-2 TRBV3-1/TRBV3-2 CASSPVQGAGGYTF TGTGCCAGCAGCCCGGTACAGGGGGCAGGGGGCTACACCTTC
NA TRBD2 TRBJ2-5 TRBV2 CASSVAGGETQYF TGTGCCAGCAGTGTGGCGGGGGGAGAGACCCAGTACTTC
NA NA TRBJ1-2 TRBV19 CASSTTDLYGYTF TGTGCCAGTAGTACGACTGATCTATATGGCTACACCTTC
NA NA TRBJ2-7 TRBV10-2 CASSELVRGYNEQYF TGCGCCAGCAGTGAGTTGGTCAGGGGTTATAACGAGCAGTACTTC
few TRBD2 TRBJ2-1 TRBV7-9 CASSSRAGTSKYNEQFF TGTGCCAGCAGTTCTAGAGCCGGGACTAGTAAGTACAATGAGCAGTTCTTC
once NA TRBJ1-6 TRBV3-1/TRBV3-2 CASSRESGGPLHF TGTGCCAGCAGCCGAGAGTCTGGGGGGCCCCTCCACTTT
NA NA TRBJ1-2 TRBV27 CASSLMVNSGGYTF TGTGCCAGCAGCCTCATGGTTAATTCGGGAGGCTACACCTTC
NA NA TRBJ1-5 TRBV7-8 CASSSGVRSLSNQPQHF TGTGCCAGCAGCTCAGGGGTACGGAGCTTAAGCAATCAGCCCCAGCATTTT
NA TRBD1 TRBJ1-2 TRBV5-4 CASSLGQLYGYTF TGTGCCAGCAGTTTGGGACAGCTCTATGGCTACACCTTC
NA NA TRBJ2-6 TRBV11-1 CASSSNLRSGANVLTF TGTGCCAGCAGCTCTAACCTTCGCTCTGGGGCCAACGTCCTGACTTTC
few NA TRBJ2-7 TRBV6-5 CASSYSVGGGSEQYF TGTGCCAGCAGTTACTCAGTCGGTGGCGGGTCCGAGCAGTACTTC
once NA TRBJ1-6 TRBV5-5 CASSLGTLVSSYNSPLHF TGTGCCAGCAGTTTAGGGACTTTGGTGAGCTCCTATAATTCACCCCTCCACTTT
NA NA TRBJ1-2 TRBV5-4 CASSLVLRAGYTF TGTGCCAGCAGCTTGGTGCTCCGAGCTGGCTACACCTTC
NA TRBD1 TRBJ2-3 TRBV19 CASTGFTGGGLQDTQYF TGTGCCAGTACGGGATTCACAGGGGGCGGTCTACAAGATACGCAGTATTTT
NA NA TRBJ1-1 TRBV19 CASSIGRYTEAFF TGTGCCAGTAGTATAGGGAGATACACTGAAGCTTTCTTT
NA NA TRBJ1-1 TRBV7-6 CASSLIRGTEAFF TGTGCCAGCAGCTTAATTCGAGGGACTGAAGCTTTCTTT
once TRBD1 TRBJ2-1 TRBV14 CASSRLGQPERQFF TGTGCCAGCAGCCGCCTGGGACAGCCGGAGCGGCAGTTCTTC
NA TRBD1 TRBJ1-5 TRBV12-5 CASGLVPKQGVGNQPQHF TGTGCTAGTGGTTTGGTTCCAAAACAGGGGGTTGGAAATCAGCCCCAGCATTTT
once TRBD2 TRBJ2-7 TRBV5-1 CASSPGTSGRHGSYEQYF TGCGCCAGCAGCCCCGGGACTAGCGGGAGGCATGGTTCCTACGAGCAGTACTTC
NA NA TRBJ2-1 TRBV5-1 CASSLGGGESDEQFF TGCGCCAGCAGCTTGGGAGGGGGGGAGAGCGATGAGCAGTTCTTC